This T cell receptor beta chain was sequenced in a study of blood T cell repertoires in COVID-19. On the study more broadly: Researchers got acute and convalescent COVID-19 samples from the United States, Italy and Spain.

The CDR3 extends over 17 amino acids. The V segment lost 0 bases and the J segment 4 bases; nucleotides outside the gene matches: 8. The V gene's germline CDR1 is SGHRS and CDR2 YFSETQ. As processed by the authors: The authors estimated nucleated cell counts from reference gene primer amplification. Using immunoSEQ multiplex PCR, the repertoire was profiled, and TCRdb retains in-frame clones only, with some absent. Clone size and the V and J calls come from that table; the DNA yielded D and trimming. Altogether tens of thousands of clones are present, 75% to 90% being singletons, with the ten largest covering 15% to 20%.

The sample consisted of peripheral blood. The receptor was isolated from an elderly woman with acute or convalescent COVID-19. The chain uses TRBV5-1 and TRBJ2-2; 8 nucleotides agree with TRBD2. The CDR3 DNA reads TGCGCCAGCAGCTTGGCTCTCGCGGGAGGTGGCACCGGGGAGCTGTTTTTT. Its translation: CASSLALAGGGTGELFF.